The clone carrying this TCR beta chain was picked up many times. The source of the sample is a study of blood T cells in healthy people across ages. A second PCR of 7 to 11 cycles used a sample-barcoded 5' primer and a J-beta primer mix. Unique molecular identifiers of 12 random nucleotides labeled each cDNA. From the 5' RACE reads, TCRdb called clonotypes with MiXCR, one entry per CDR3 protein. The profile shows approximately 900,000 distinct CDR3 sequences, about 27% of them singletons. All donors came from Russia, were Caucasian and healthy, and spanned ages 6 to 90. These data also featured in a second study, about T cells of mothers and their children. From that report: With the M1S primer of the second PCR, sample barcodes and 2-4 random nucleotides were added.

The sequencing sample was made of blood. The TCR comes from a woman aged 40 to 50 in good health.

This CDR3 is CASSVYHDNSYEQYF. Here the CDR3 DNA reads TGTGCCAGCAGTGTCTACCATGATAACTCCTACGAGCAGTACTTC. J is TRBJ2-7 and V is TRBV6-1; the D is unclear. This CDR3 is built from 15 residues. The V gene lost 4 bases and the J gene lost 0 bases, with 13 bases spanning the gap. Germline CDR1 and CDR2: MNHNS and SASEGT.